This T cell receptor beta chain is drawn from a study of OX40 agonist ivuxolimab in advanced cancers. The CDR3 length is 15 residues. The junction had 8 bases not matched to a gene; V was cut back by 6 bases and J by 3 bases. CDR1 is LNHDA and CDR2 is SQIVND in the germline V gene (reference sequence). Findings and limits, study-wide: Some nonresponders additionally presented with little normalized T-cell clonal expansion.

Regarding this clone: Its target is not known.

The data were produced by immunoSEQ multiplex PCR, yet TCRdb's version contains in-frame clones alone and is incomplete. The repertoire holds about 99,000 clones, with 91% as singletons. Sample: CD4+ or CD8+ T cells sorted from blood, taken in a trial of the OX40 agonist ivuxolimab. The sequence was collected from an adult with an advanced solid tumor such as melanoma, head and neck, liver or kidney cancer. The chain uses TRBV19 and TRBJ2-1; 7 nucleotides line up with TRBD2. The CDR3 sequence: CASSSGRGFYNEQFF. The CDR3 DNA reads TGTGCCAGTAGCTCAGGGAGGGGATTCTACAATGAGCAGTTCTTC.